Shown below are 19 T cell receptor beta chains from a single sample sequenced in a study of Graves' ophthalmopathy and Graves' hyperthyroidism. Amplification from RNA transcripts yielded the TCR beta CDR3 regions. Amplification began with first-round RT-PCR using HTBI primers, then second-round multiplex PCR was performed. TCRdb re-called the multiplex PCR reads with MiXCR, one entry per CDR3 protein. The profile shows over a million distinct CDR3 sequences, 35% to 40% of them singletons. Sequences were obtained from peripheral blood or thyroid tissue (not recorded which). The source of these receptors is an adult man with Graves' hyperthyroidism.

The rearrangement joins TRBV9 to TRBJ1-1, with D perhaps TRBD1 (5 bases). V was clipped by 5 bases and J by 5 bases, with 13 bases between them. This CDR3 contains 13 residues. Germline V gene sequence: CDR1 SGDLS, CDR2 YYNGEE. CDR3 region: CASSYEGETEAFF. DNA of the CDR3: TGTGCCAGCAGTTATGAAGGGGAGACTGAAGCTTTCTTT.

This clonotype was counted only a few times. V gene TRBV4-2 combines with J gene TRBJ2-6; TRBD1 matches at 7 bases. This CDR3 has 18 residues. Germline V gene data show CDR1 as LGHNA and CDR2 as YNFKEQ. Germline trimming cut 3 bases from V and 2 bases from J; bases unmatched to any gene: 10. CDR3 sequence: CASSHTRDRAAGANVLTF. The CDR3 DNA reads as TGTGCCAGCAGCCATACCCGGGACAGAGCGGCTGGGGCCAACGTCCTGACTTTC.

This clonotype was recorded many times. The chain uses TRBV5-5 and TRBJ1-2; D is undetermined. CDR1 SGHKS and CDR2 YYEKEE come from the germline V gene (reference sequence). The CDR3 runs 12 residues. The V end was cut by 2 bases, the J end by 7 bases, with 9 bases between. The CDR3 DNA is TGTGCCAGCAGCTTAGTGCGCGGTGGCTACACCTTC. Translation gives CASSLVRGGYTF.

This clonotype was recorded many times. This rearrangement joins TRBV29-1 to TRBJ2-5, with a possible D match to TRBD2 (6 bases). Germline V gene data show CDR1 as SQVTM and CDR2 as ANQGSEA. The ends were cut back, 1 base at V and 4 bases at J, with 13 bases in the middle. The CDR3 contains 14 residues. The CDR3 nucleotides read TGCAGCGTTGAAGGCGGGGCCTTCGGAGAGACCCAGTACTTC. Protein product: CSVEGGAFGETQYF.

Comments on this clonotype: The junction departs from the called germline gene at one end, perhaps through a read error. V and J are TRBV7-9 and TRBJ1-5; 8 nucleotides agree with TRBD1. CDR1 is SEHNR and CDR2 is FQNEAQ in the germline V gene (reference sequence). This CDR3 is built from 17 residues. The CDR3 region has the DNA TGCGCCAGCAGAACCCGGACAGGGCCCAAGGGCAATCAGCCCCAGCATTTT. It translates to CASRTRTGPKGNQPQHF.

This clonotype showed up many times. J is TRBJ1-2 and V is TRBV2; the match to TRBD1 covers 8 bases. CDR1 is SNHLY and CDR2 is FYNNEI in the germline V gene. V trimming: 8 bases; J trimming: 4 bases; junction bases outside the gene matches: 12. The CDR3 is 15 amino acids. CDR3 sequence (DNA): TGTGCCAGCGACCGGACAGGACAGGGAGGCTATGGCTACACCTTC. Residues: CASDRTGQGGYGYTF.

The CDR3 sequence: CASSLAQGPLEKYF. Here the CDR3 DNA reads TGCGCCAGCAGCTTGGCACAGGGCCCCCTGGAGAAGTACTTC. V and J are TRBV5-1 and TRBJ2-7; D perhaps matches TRBD1 (6 bases). Germline-derived CDR1 and CDR2 are SGHRS and YFSETQ. This CDR3 is built from 14 residues. Trimming left V 0 bases short and J 11 bases short, with 18 bases between. Full variable domain (missing parts from reference TRBV5-1 and TRBJ2-7): KAGVTQTPRYLIKTRGQQVTLSCSPISGHRSVSWYQQTPGQGLQFLFEYFSETQRNKGNFPGRFSGRQFSNSRSEMNVSTLELGDSALYLCASSLAQGPLEKYFGPGTRLTVT.

This clonotype was detected many times. The chain recombines TRBV10-2 with TRBJ1-4; D unresolved. The germline V and J ends were trimmed by 0 bases and 8 bases, with 4 bases remaining between them. Looked up from germline, CDR1 is WSHSY and CDR2 is SAAADI. The CDR3 runs 12 residues. DNA for the CDR3: TGCGCCAGCAGTGAGTCGCTGGAAAAACTGTTTTTT. Translation: CASSESLEKLFF.

This clonotype was counted ten times or more. DNA of the CDR3: TGTGCCAGCAGCCAGAGTCTACCAGGGCCACCTTCCTACGAGCAGTACTTC. Protein product: CASSQSLPGPPSYEQYF. The chain recombines TRBV14 with TRBJ2-7, with a possible D match to TRBD1 (5 bases). Trimming cost V 3 bases and J 1 base, with 19 bases left between them. CDR1 and CDR2 from the germline V gene are SGHDN and FVKESK. CDR3 size: 17 residues. The full variable domain, in which reference TRBV14 and TRBJ2-7 provide the parts outside the CDR3, is EAGVTQFPSHSVIEKGQTVTLRCDPISGHDNLYWYRRVMGKEIKFLLHFVKESKQDESGMPNNRFLAERTGGTYSTLKVQPAELEDSGVYFCASSQSLPGPPSYEQYFGPGTRLTVT.

Comments on this clonotype: The junction differs from germline at one of its ends, possibly a read error. This chain links TRBV12-3 or TRBV12-4 with TRBJ1-6; perhaps TRBD1 as D (5 bases). This CDR3 is 14 amino acids long. The CDR3 region has the DNA TGTACCAGCAGTTTTTGGGGCGACAATTCACCCCTCCACTTT. It codes for CTSSFWGDNSPLHF.

This rearrangement joins TRBV5-1 to TRBJ2-5, with TRBD1 identical over 12 bases. The V gene's germline CDR1 is SGHRS and CDR2 YFSETQ. CDR3 length equals 15 residues. The V segment lost 4 bases and the J segment 4 bases; nucleotides outside the gene matches: 5. CDR3 DNA sequence: TGCGCCAGCAGCGGGACAGGGGGCTTTAGAGAGACCCAGTACTTC. Its protein is CASSGTGGFRETQYF.

This chain links TRBV15 with TRBJ1-5; D is undetermined. V lost 4 bases and J 5 bases, leaving 9 bases between the germline ends. Looked up from germline, CDR1 is LNHNV and CDR2 is YYDKDF (reference sequence). The CDR3 has 13 amino acids. Written as DNA, the CDR3 is TGTGCCACCAGCACCCCGGTTGATCAGCCCCAGCATTTT. Translated: CATSTPVDQPQHF.

The chain links TRBV29-1 to TRBJ2-6, with D unresolved. This CDR3 region has 14 residues. V was shortened by 6 bases and J by 1 base, with 10 bases between the two germline ends. The germline CDR1 and CDR2 sequences are SQVTM and ANQGSEA. CDR3 sequence reads: CSVAPASGANVLTF. CDR3 nucleotides: TGCAGCGTAGCTCCGGCATCTGGGGCCAACGTCCTGACTTTC.

This clonotype was recorded many times. The chain employs TRBV19 and TRBJ1-1; the D gene is possibly TRBD1 (5 bases). The CDR3 sequence is 14 residues long. From germline, CDR1 is LNHDA and CDR2 SQIVND (reference sequence). Trimming pared 1 base from V and 8 bases from J, leaving 14 bases between. The DNA for the CDR3 is TGTGCCAGTAGTATAGTCTCGGGGACCGCCGAAGCTTTCTTT. Its protein is CASSIVSGTAEAFF.

This clonotype was seen repeatedly, ten times or more. The V and J genes are TRBV7-8 and TRBJ1-2; maybe TRBD1 (6 bases). Per germline, CDR1 SGHVS and CDR2 FQNEAQ. Trimming removed 2 bases from V and 3 bases from J, with 16 bases in between. The CDR3 is 16 amino acids. As DNA, the CDR3 is TGTGCCAGCAGCTTAATTATCAGGGGTCAGGACTATGGCTACACCTTC. Its protein product is CASSLIIRGQDYGYTF.

Points on this clonotype: A read error is possible here, since a much larger clone lies one base away. The V gene is TRBV5-1, the J gene TRBJ1-5, with unresolved D. The germline gives CDR1 SGHRS, CDR2 YFSETQ. CDR3 length: 13 amino acids. CDR3 DNA sequence: TGCGCCAGCAGAGCCGAGAGCAATCAGCCCCATCATTTT. Its protein product is CASRAESNQPHHF.

The gene calls are TRBV5-1 and TRBJ2-7; D uncertain. CDR3 length equals 12 residues. Germline V lookup: CDR1 SGHRS, CDR2 YFSETQ. V lost 2 bases and J lost 5, with 8 bases in between. The CDR3 sequence: CASSFNHDEQYF. CDR3 sequence (DNA): TGCGCCAGCAGCTTTAATCACGACGAGCAGTACTTC.

In regard to this clonotype: The missing conserved phenylalanine or tryptophan at the end of this CDR3 makes a read error likely. This sequence joins TRBV29-1 and TRBJ2-7; D might be TRBD1 (5 bases). Germline CDR1 is SQVTM and CDR2 is ANQGSEA. This CDR3 contains 13 residues. V lost 5 bases and J 6 bases, leaving 17 bases between the germline ends. CDR3 in DNA: TGCAGCGTTCGTCAGGAGCCCCAGGGCGAGCAGTACCTC. It codes for CSVRQEPQGEQYL.

There are many counts of this clonotype. The J gene is TRBJ2-7, the V gene TRBV7-2; D gene uncertain. With 0 bases removed from V and 6 bases from J, the gap between germline ends came to 3 bases. Germline CDR1 and CDR2: SGHTA and FQGNSA. The CDR3 totals 11 residues. CDR3 DNA sequence: TGTACCAGCAGCTTAGCCGGCGAGCAGTACTTC. It codes for CTSSLAGEQYF.